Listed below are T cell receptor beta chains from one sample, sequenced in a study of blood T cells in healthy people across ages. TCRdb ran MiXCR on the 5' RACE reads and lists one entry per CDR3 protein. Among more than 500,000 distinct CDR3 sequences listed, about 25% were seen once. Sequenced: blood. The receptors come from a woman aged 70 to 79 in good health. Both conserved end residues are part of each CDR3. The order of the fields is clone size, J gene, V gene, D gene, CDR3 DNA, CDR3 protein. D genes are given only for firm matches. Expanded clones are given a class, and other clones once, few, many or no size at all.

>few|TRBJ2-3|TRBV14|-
TGTGCCAGCAGCCAACGGGTGGATGGTGGAGATACGCAGTATTTT
CASSQRVDGGDTQYF
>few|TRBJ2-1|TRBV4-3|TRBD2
TGCGCCAGCAGCCAAGGGGGGCCAAGACTAGCGGGGGGAATCGACAATGAGCAGTTCTTC
CASSQGGPRLAGGIDNEQFF
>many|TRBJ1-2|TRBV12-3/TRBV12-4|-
TGTGCCAGCAGTAAGCGGGGGCGCGGGGAACGTGACTATGGCTACACCTTC
CASSKRGRGERDYGYTF
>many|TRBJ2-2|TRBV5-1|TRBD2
TGCGCCAGCAGCTCGGGACTAGCGGGGACCGGGGAGCTGTTTTTT
CASSSGLAGTGELFF
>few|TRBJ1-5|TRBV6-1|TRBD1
TGTGCCAGCAGACAGGGGGCGGGCAATCAGCCCCAGCATTTT
CASRQGAGNQPQHF
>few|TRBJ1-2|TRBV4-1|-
TGCGCCAGCAGCCAAGAACAGGTGGGGAACTATGGCTACACCTTC
CASSQEQVGNYGYTF
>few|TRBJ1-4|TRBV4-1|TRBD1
TGCGCCAGCAGCGAAGGACAGGTCGGGGCTATCCCTAATGAAAAACTGTTTTTT
CASSEGQVGAIPNEKLFF
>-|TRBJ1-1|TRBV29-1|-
TGCAGCGTCTTCGGCAGGGGATACACTGAAGCTTTCTTT
CSVFGRGYTEAFF
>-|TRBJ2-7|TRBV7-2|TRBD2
TGTGCCAGCAGCCAACCGCCGGGAGGCCTAAACTACGAGCAGTACTTC
CASSQPPGGLNYEQYF
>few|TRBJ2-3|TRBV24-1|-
TGTGCCACCAGTGATTTCGGATTTGGCACAGATACGCAGTATTTT
CATSDFGFGTDTQYF
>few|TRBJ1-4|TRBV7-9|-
TGTGCCAGCAGCTTGGATGGCCGTGGAAAACTGTTTTTT
CASSLDGRGKLFF
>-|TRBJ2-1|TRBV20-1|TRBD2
TGCAGTGCAACTAGCGGGGTCAATGAGCAGTTCTTC
CSATSGVNEQFF
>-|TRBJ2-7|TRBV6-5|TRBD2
TGTGCCAGTACGTTGACTAGCGGGGCCTCCTACGAGCAGTACTTC
CASTLTSGASYEQYF
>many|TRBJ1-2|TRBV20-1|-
TGCAGTGCCCAGGGGACGGGAGAGAATGGCTACACCTTC
CSAQGTGENGYTF
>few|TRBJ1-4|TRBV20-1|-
TGCAGTGCTAGAGTCCGGAGGGGCCGTAATGAAAAACTGTTTTTT
CSARVRRGRNEKLFF
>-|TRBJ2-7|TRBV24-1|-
TGTGCCACCAGTGGACAGAGTCCCTACGAGCAGTACTTC
CATSGQSPYEQYF
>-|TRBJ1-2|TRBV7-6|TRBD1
TGTGCCAGCAGACCCGGGACAGGGGGCATGGGTGGCTACACCTTC
CASRPGTGGMGGYTF
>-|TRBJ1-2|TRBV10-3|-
TGTGCCATCAGTGATGAGAACAGGGCCCTAGCTAACTATGGCTACACCTTC
CAISDENRALANYGYTF
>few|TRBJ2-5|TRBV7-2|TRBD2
TGTGCCAGCAGCTTAGGGGTTAGCGGGGGATCGGAGACCCAGTACTTC
CASSLGVSGGSETQYF
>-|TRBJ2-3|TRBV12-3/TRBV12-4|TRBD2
TGTGCCAGCAGTTTCGGGGGGTTAGGAGATACGCAGTATTTT
CASSFGGLGDTQYF
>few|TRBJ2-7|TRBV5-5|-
TGTGCCAGCAGCAATACTCCAGAAGAGCAGTACTTC
CASSNTPEEQYF
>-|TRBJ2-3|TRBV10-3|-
TGTGCCATCAGTGAGAGTCGAAATACGCAGTATTTT
CAISESRNTQYF
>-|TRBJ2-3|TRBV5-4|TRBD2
TGTGCCAGCAGCTCCCGCCTAGCGGGGGGTCAAGATACGCAGTATTTT
CASSSRLAGGQDTQYF
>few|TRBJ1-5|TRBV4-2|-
TGTGCCAGCAGCCAAGTCCTCTTCGGCAATCAGCCCCAGCATTTT
CASSQVLFGNQPQHF
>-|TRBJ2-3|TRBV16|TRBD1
TGTGCCAGCAGCCTCTTCCCAGGGGGCGCGTCAGATACGCAGTATTTT
CASSLFPGGASDTQYF
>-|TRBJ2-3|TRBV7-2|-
TGTGCCAGCAGCGACCGACCTCTGGGAGATACGCAGTATTTT
CASSDRPLGDTQYF
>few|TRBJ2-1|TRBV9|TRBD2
TGTGCCAGCAGCGTAGGACTAGCGGGATACAATGAGCAGTTCTTC
CASSVGLAGYNEQFF
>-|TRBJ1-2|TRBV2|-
TGTGCCAGCAGTGAGATGACGGACTATGGCTACACCTTC
CASSEMTDYGYTF
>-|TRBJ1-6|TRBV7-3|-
TGTGCCAGCGGGGAGGGTGGGAATTCACCCCTCCACTTT
CASGEGGNSPLHF
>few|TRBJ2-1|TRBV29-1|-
TGCAGCGTACCCCAGGGAGACAATGAGCAGTTCTTC
CSVPQGDNEQFF
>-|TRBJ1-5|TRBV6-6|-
TGTGCCAGCACCCTAGAGAGGGGCCGGGGGCAGCCCCAGCATTTT
CASTLERGRGQPQHF
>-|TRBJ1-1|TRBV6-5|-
TGTGCCAGCAGACTACTAGGGGTCACTGAAGCTTTCTTT
CASRLLGVTEAFF
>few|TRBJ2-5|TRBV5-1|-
TGCGCCAGCAACAGGGACGGGGGCCAAGAGACCCAGTACTTC
CASNRDGGQETQYF
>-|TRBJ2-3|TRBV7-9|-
TGTGCCAGCCGCCGGCTAGCGCAAGATACGCAGTATTTT
CASRRLAQDTQYF